The T cell receptor (beta chain) described here comes from a study of T cell responses to AZD1222 COVID-19 vaccine. Germline values: CDR1 MNHEY, CDR2 SVGAGI. V lost 8 bases and J lost 3, with 16 bases in between. The CDR3 loop spans 14 amino acids. In the case of this clone: The target antigen is unknown.

Study-level points and caveats: Across the whole spike, CD4 TCRs peaked at regions 160-218 and 743-854.

This table comes from immunoSEQ multiplex PCR, and its TCRdb copy is limited to in-frame clones, with some not included. The sample holds some 200,000 clones; 93% are singletons and the top ten take 1%. The chain carries TRBV6-5 and TRBJ1-1; unclear D gene. The origin of this receptor is an adult in good health. The sample here was peripheral blood, taken on day 0 of MenACWY control vaccination. CDR3 region: CASARAALDTEAFF. DNA for the CDR3: TGTGCCAGCGCCCGTGCTGCCTTGGACACTGAAGCTTTCTTT.